This T cell receptor (beta chain) was identified in a study of cytomegalovirus exposure and HLA in healthy donors. In the PCR, 60 Vbeta and 13 Jbeta primers were used. Generated by immunoSEQ multiplex PCR, the TCRdb table keeps only in-frame clones and is missing some. The table lists around 94,000 clones, nearly 80% of them singletons. The sample comprised PBMCs. This clonotype originated in a woman between 35 and 50 years old in good health and CMV-seropositive.

As DNA, the CDR3 is TGTGCCAGCAGCTTAGAGGGACAGACCTACGAGCAGTACTTC. It is translated as CASSLEGQTYEQYF. The chain carries TRBV11-1 and TRBJ2-7; 7 bases align to TRBD1. This CDR3 comprises 14 residues. Germline CDR1 reads SGHAT; CDR2 reads FQDESV (reference sequence). V shed 1 base, J shed 2 bases, and the junction held 2 bases outside the gene matches.